The 3 T cell receptor beta chains reported below all come from one sample, sequenced in a study of spatial heterogeneity in lung cancer. Using its own MiXCR run on the 5' RACE reads, TCRdb lists one record per CDR3 protein. The sample yields roughly 6,900 distinct CDR3 sequences, roughly 5% seen once. Time point here: sample taken at primary tumor resection. Unsorted samples of tumor, nontumor lung or frozen PBMC had their whole RNA sequenced. The sequences come from normal lung tissue next to the tumor, collected at surgery. All receptors derive from a female donor with early-stage non-small cell lung cancer.

This clonotype was counted ten times or more. V usage is TRBV11-2 and J usage is TRBJ2-3; 7 nucleotides line up with TRBD1. Germline loops: CDR1 SGHAT, CDR2 FQNNGV. The junction had 8 bases not matched to a gene; V was cut back by 5 bases and J by 0 bases. This CDR3 has 16 residues. CDR3 amino acids: CASSPRTGASTDTQYF. The DNA of the CDR3 is TGTGCCAGCAGCCCAAGGACAGGCGCTAGCACAGATACGCAGTATTTT. Together with reference TRBV11-2 and TRBJ2-3, the CDR3 gives the full variable domain: EAGVAQSPRYKIIEKRQSVAFWCNPISGHATLYWYQQILGQGPKLLIQFQNNGVVDDSQLPKDRFSAERLKGVDSTLKIQPAKLEDSAVYLCASSPRTGASTDTQYFGPGTRLTVL.

This clonotype appeared many times. The V and J genes are TRBV20-1 and TRBJ2-2, with D possibly being TRBD1 (6 bases). The CDR3 is made up of 15 amino acids. CDR1 DFQATT and CDR2 SNEGSKA come from the germline V gene (reference sequence). The V end lost 6 bases, the J end lost 7 bases, and 21 bases lay between the germline ends. CDR3 loop: CSAPRGGSVGGELFF. The DNA for the CDR3 is TGCAGTGCCCCGAGAGGGGGTTCGGTCGGCGGGGAGCTGTTTTTT.

The J gene is TRBJ2-1, the V gene TRBV25-1; no clear D. This CDR3 is built from 13 residues. V shed 4 bases and J shed 6 bases, with 10 bases lying between them. Germline V CDR1 and CDR2: MGHDK, SYGVNS. The CDR3 spells CASSGALANEQFF. The CDR3 DNA sequence: TGTGCCAGCAGTGGTGCCCTGGCCAATGAGCAGTTCTTC.